Shown below are 30 T cell receptor beta chains from a single sample sequenced in a study of T cells in Graves' hyperthyroidism and ophthalmopathy. Amplified TCR beta CDR3 regions came from RNA transcripts. In the first-round RT-PCR of the TCR CDR3, the HTBI primer set was used. TCRdb processed the multiplex PCR reads anew with MiXCR; each CDR3 protein has one entry. Of some 490,000 distinct CDR3 sequences listed, roughly 23% are singletons. Sample: blood. The receptors here all came from a woman in her 70s with Graves' ophthalmopathy.

The V call is TRBV12-3 or TRBV12-4, the J call TRBJ1-1; 10 bases align to TRBD1. The CDR3 contains 15 residues. J was trimmed by 4 bases and V by 2 bases; bases with no gene match: 4. CDR3 sequence (DNA): TGTGCCAGCAGTTTAATTCGGACAGGGGGCACTGAAGCTTTCTTT. Translation gives CASSLIRTGGTEAFF.

The chain combines TRBV5-4 with TRBJ2-1, with TRBD1 matching 7 bases. The CDR3 totals 16 residues. After removal of 0 bases from V and 1 base from J, the junction contained 4 bases not matched to a gene. Germline V CDR1 and CDR2: SGHNT, YYREEE (reference sequence). The CDR3 nucleotides read TGTGCCAGCAGCTTGGGGACAGGTCGATCCTACAATGAGCAGTTCTTC. It codes for CASSLGTGRSYNEQFF.

This clonotype appeared many times. CDR3 nucleotides: TGTGCCAGCAGTTACTCGGCGGGCGTAACCGGGGAGCTGTTTTTT. Protein product: CASSYSAGVTGELFF. The chain combines TRBV6-5 with TRBJ2-2; possibly TRBD2 for D (5 bases). The CDR3 covers 15 residues. Germline-derived CDR1 and CDR2 are MNHEY and SVGAGI. The V end lost 0 bases, the J end lost 5 bases, and 10 bases lay between the germline ends.

The chain has TRBV28 and TRBJ2-1, with D perhaps TRBD1 (5 bases). Trimming removed 1 base from V and 9 bases from J, with 13 bases in between. CDR3 length equals 14 residues. Germline lookup yields CDR1 MDHEN and CDR2 SYDVKM. The CDR3 sequence: CASSLSSRVGEQFF. CDR3 sequence (DNA): TGTGCCAGCAGTTTATCATCCAGGGTGGGTGAGCAGTTCTTC. The whole variable domain, filled in from reference TRBV28 and TRBJ2-1, reads DVKVTQSSRYLVKRTGEKVFLECVQDMDHENMFWYRQDPGLGLRLIYFSYDVKMKEKGDIPEGYSVSREKKERFSLILESASTNQTSMYLCASSLSSRVGEQFFGPGTRLTVL.

Concerning this clonotype itself: A read error may account for a junction end that differs from germline. This sequence joins TRBV7-2 and TRBJ2-1; 14 bases map to TRBD2. Germline CDR1 is SGHTA and CDR2 is FQGNSA. The CDR3 totals 17 residues. The CDR3 bases are TGTGCCAGCAGCCCGAACTCGGGACTAGCGGGAGCCCATGAGCAGTCCTTC. This gives the protein CASSPNSGLAGAHEQSF.

The V gene is TRBV9, the J gene TRBJ2-1; TRBD2 agrees at 11 bases. V lost 3 bases to trimming and J lost 10 bases; unmatched junction nucleotides: 15. Germline V gives CDR1 SGDLS, CDR2 YYNGEE. CDR3 length equals 17 residues. Written as DNA, the CDR3 is TGTGCCAGCAGCGGAGGCCCCCAACTAGCGGGAGTTTACGAGCAGTTCTTC. This sequence encodes CASSGGPQLAGVYEQFF.

The gene calls are TRBV19 and TRBJ1-6, with unresolved D. V was cut by 1 base and J by 7 bases, with 11 bases left in between. There are 15 residues in the CDR3. Germline CDR1 reads LNHDA; CDR2 reads SQIVND (reference sequence). For the CDR3, the DNA is TGTGCCAGTAGTATAGCTGGACTCACAAATTCACCCCTCCACTTT. Translating it yields CASSIAGLTNSPLHF.

The chain uses TRBV25-1 and TRBJ1-5, with D tentatively TRBD1 (5 bases). Trimming shortened V by 1 base and J by 6 bases, and 10 bases separated the two germline ends. The CDR3 is made up of 14 amino acids. The V gene's germline CDR1 is MGHDK and CDR2 SYGVNS. This chain's CDR3 is CASSESGGVQPQHF. CDR3 nucleotides: TGTGCCAGCAGTGAATCCGGGGGGGTTCAGCCCCAGCATTTT.

The chain has TRBV5-1 and TRBJ1-2, with D tentatively TRBD1 (5 bases). The CDR3 runs 15 residues. Trimming stripped 1 base from V and 6 bases from J, with 16 bases between. CDR1 is SGHRS, CDR2 YFSETQ, per germline. DNA for the CDR3: TGCGCCAGCAGCTTGTTAGCCCAGGGAGGGGATGGCTACACCTTC. Protein product: CASSLLAQGGDGYTF.

This clonotype has more than one count but fewer than ten. The genes are TRBV18 and TRBJ2-1; TRBD2 might be the D (6 bases). The CDR3 length is 12 residues. Trimming cost V 5 bases and J 9 bases, with 11 bases left between them. In germline, CDR1 is KGHSH, CDR2 LQKENI. As DNA, the CDR3 is TGTGCCAGCTCAAAGCTAGCGCCTGAGCAGTTCTTC. This encodes CASSKLAPEQFF. Full variable domain (missing parts from reference TRBV18 and TRBJ2-1): NAGVMQNPRHLVRRRGQEARLRCSPMKGHSHVYWYRQLPEEGLKFMVYLQKENIIDESGMPKERFSAEFPKEGPSILRIQQVVRGDSAAYFCASSKLAPEQFFGPGTRLTVL.

The table lists this clonotype with many counts. The rearrangement links TRBV29-1 to TRBJ1-5, with 11 bases matching TRBD1. The CDR3 runs 18 residues. Trimming at V came to 5 bases and at J to 0 bases, leaving 12 bases not matched to a gene. CDR1 and CDR2 from the germline V gene are SQVTM and ANQGSEA. CDR3 region: CSVTLALGTGGSNQPQHF. The CDR3 DNA follows: TGCAGCGTTACTCTCGCCCTCGGGACAGGGGGTAGCAATCAGCCCCAGCATTTT.

The CDR3 spells CASSLGSGSLNYGYTF. The DNA for the CDR3 is TGTGCCAGCAGCTTAGGAAGTGGTTCGTTGAACTATGGCTACACCTTC. The chain recombines TRBV7-9 with TRBJ1-2; D not resolved. Germline CDR1 is SEHNR and CDR2 is FQNEAQ (reference sequence). Trimming took off 1 base at V and 2 bases at J, with 14 bases between the two ends. The CDR3 is 16 residues long. The full variable domain, in which reference TRBV7-9 and TRBJ1-2 provide the parts outside the CDR3, is DTGVSQNPRHKITKRGQNVTFRCDPISEHNRLYWYRQTLGQGPEFLTYFQNEAQLEKSRLLSDRFSAERPKGSFSTLEIQRTEQGDSAMYLCASSLGSGSLNYGYTFGSGTRLTVV.

This clonotype was counted only a few times. The chain joins TRBV3-1 to TRBJ1-2, with a possible D match to TRBD1 (6 bases). The length of the CDR3 is 13 residues. V shed 0 bases and J shed 8 bases, with 10 bases lying between them. Per the germline V gene, CDR1 is LGHDT and CDR2 is YNNKEL (reference sequence). CDR3 in amino acids: CASSQEYRVGYTF. In nucleotides, the CDR3 is TGTGCCAGCAGCCAAGAGTACAGGGTCGGCTACACCTTC.

This clonotype showed up just a few times. CDR3 loop: CASSLDLNRDEAFF. Here the CDR3 DNA reads TGTGCCAGCAGCTTAGATCTGAATCGAGATGAAGCTTTCTTT. This chain links TRBV7-9 with TRBJ1-1; D uncertain. Germline V gives CDR1 SEHNR, CDR2 FQNEAQ (reference sequence). V was trimmed by 1 base and J by 7 bases, leaving 13 bases between them. The CDR3 loop spans 14 amino acids.

The V call is TRBV2, the J call TRBJ1-5, with a tentative D call TRBD1 (6 bases). CDR3 length: 15 residues. CDR1 SNHLY and CDR2 FYNNEI come from the germline V gene. V shed 1 base and J shed 5 bases, with 12 bases lying between them. The CDR3 DNA reads as TGTGCCAGCAGTGAAGTAGGGGGGGTCGATCAGCCCCAGCATTTT. Translating gives CASSEVGGVDQPQHF.

The gene calls are TRBV2 and TRBJ2-2, with D possibly TRBD1 on 6 matching bases. Germline V gene lookup returns CDR1 SNHLY and CDR2 FYNNEI. CDR3 length equals 14 residues. Trimming took off 6 bases at V and 4 bases at J, with 12 bases between the two ends. The chain's CDR3 is CASRVQGSTGELFF. CDR3 DNA sequence: TGTGCCAGCAGAGTACAGGGAAGCACCGGGGAGCTGTTTTTT.

The rearrangement joins TRBV7-2 to TRBJ2-1; D possibly matches TRBD1 or TRBD2 (5 bases each). V lost 0 bases to trimming and J lost 5 bases, with 11 bases between them. The germline gives CDR1 SGHTA, CDR2 FQGNSA. The CDR3 is 15 amino acids. CDR3 region: CASSLAQGVHNEQFF. The CDR3 DNA sequence: TGTGCCAGCAGCTTAGCGCAGGGAGTACACAATGAGCAGTTCTTC.

J is TRBJ2-1 and V is TRBV24-1; TRBD1 is a possible D gene (7 bases). V was clipped by 3 bases and J by 6 bases, with 20 bases between them. The CDR3 covers 17 residues. Per germline, CDR1 KGHDR and CDR2 SFDVKD. CDR3 residues: CATSDETGTGRINEQFF. The DNA of the CDR3 is TGTGCCACCAGTGATGAGACAGGGACTGGGAGGATCAATGAGCAGTTCTTC.

The gene calls are TRBV24-1 and TRBJ2-1; D ambiguous. The CDR3 spans 11 residues. V was trimmed by 0 bases and J by 8 bases, leaving 1 base between them. Germline V lookup: CDR1 KGHDR, CDR2 SFDVKD. The CDR3 reads CATSDLHEQFF. The CDR3, as DNA: TGTGCCACCAGTGATTTGCATGAGCAGTTCTTC.

The chain employs TRBV30 and TRBJ1-6, with a possible D match to TRBD1 (6 bases). There are 15 residues in the CDR3. CDR1 GTSNPN and CDR2 SVGIG come from the germline V gene (reference sequence). Trimming pared 1 base from V and 8 bases from J, leaving 15 bases between. CDR3 coding DNA: TGTGCCTGGAGTGACCAGGGGTTAATAGATTCACCCCTCCACTTT. Protein: CAWSDQGLIDSPLHF. Full variable domain (missing parts from reference TRBV30 and TRBJ1-6): SQTIHQWPATLVQPVGSPLSLECTVEGTSNPNLYWYRQAAGRGLQLLFYSVGIGQISSEVPQNLSASRPQDRQFILSSKKLLLSDSGFYLCAWSDQGLIDSPLHFGNGTRLTVT.

The rearrangement uses TRBV12-3 or TRBV12-4 and TRBJ2-7; 10 nucleotides align to TRBD1. After removal of 7 bases from V and 2 bases from J, the junction contained 8 bases not matched to a gene. The CDR3 has 15 residues. CDR3 residues: CASTYSGTGAYEQYF. CDR3 DNA: TGTGCCAGCACCTACAGCGGGACAGGGGCCTACGAGCAGTACTTC.

This clonotype came up many times. V usage is TRBV7-8 and J usage is TRBJ1-5; D gene uncertain. Germline CDR1 SGHVS, CDR2 FQNEAQ. Trimming removed 0 bases at V and 1 base at J, with 10 bases between. The CDR3 length is 16 residues. CDR3 residues: CASSLAFRASNQPQHF. CDR3 DNA: TGTGCCAGCAGCTTAGCTTTTCGAGCGAGCAATCAGCCCCAGCATTTT.

This clonotype has more than one count but fewer than ten. The chain combines TRBV5-8 with TRBJ1-1; D call uncertain. The V and J ends lost 0 bases and 11 bases respectively, with 14 bases between them. The CDR3 loop spans 13 amino acids. Germline V gene data show CDR1 as SGHTS and CDR2 as YDEGEE. CDR3 coding DNA: TGTGCCAGCAGCTTGGGGTTTGAATTTACGGCTTTCTTT. It yields the protein CASSLGFEFTAFF.

The CDR3 region is CASSAGTSAFYNEQFF. For the CDR3, the DNA is TGTGCCAGCAGTGCCGGGACTAGCGCATTCTACAATGAGCAGTTCTTC. The chain carries TRBV9 and TRBJ2-1, with 10 bases that match TRBD2. This CDR3 has 16 amino acids. Germline CDR1 is SGDLS and CDR2 is YYNGEE. V lost 5 bases, J lost 3 bases, and 8 bases stayed unmatched.

This clonotype has more than one count but fewer than ten. V gene TRBV6-4 combines with J gene TRBJ2-5, with TRBD1 matching over 9 bases. The CDR3 runs to 13 residues. Germline V lookup: CDR1 MRHNA, CDR2 SNTAGT. J gave up 2 bases and V 10 bases, and 5 bases lay outside the gene matches. The CDR3 region is CATLDRGQETQYF. The CDR3 nucleotides read TGTGCCACCCTTGACAGGGGGCAAGAGACCCAGTACTTC.

This clonotype was counted many times. The chain couples TRBV11-2 to TRBJ2-7; D is perhaps TRBD2 (5 bases). Germline V CDR1 and CDR2: SGHAT, FQNNGV. The V end was cut by 5 bases, the J end by 5 bases, with 10 bases between. The CDR3 contains 12 residues. The DNA of the CDR3 is TGTGCCAGCAGCCTTGACTACCACGAGCAGTACTTC. It yields the protein CASSLDYHEQYF. Variable domain in full (rest from reference TRBV11-2 and TRBJ2-7): EAGVAQSPRYKIIEKRQSVAFWCNPISGHATLYWYQQILGQGPKLLIQFQNNGVVDDSQLPKDRFSAERLKGVDSTLKIQPAKLEDSAVYLCASSLDYHEQYFGPGTRLTVT.

This clonotype came up a few times. J is TRBJ2-6 and V is TRBV12-3 or TRBV12-4; D could derive from TRBD1 or TRBD2 (5 bases each). The CDR3 has 15 residues. Trimming left V 3 bases short and J 4 bases short, with 10 bases between. CDR3 region: CASSLGVKGANVLTF. The CDR3 DNA follows: TGTGCCAGCAGTTTGGGGGTTAAAGGGGCCAACGTCCTGACTTTC.

The chain recombines TRBV7-9 with TRBJ2-3; D uncertain. The germline CDR1 and CDR2 sequences are SEHNR and FQNEAQ (reference sequence). Trimming removed 5 bases at V and 1 base at J, with 10 bases between. The CDR3 spans 14 residues. CDR3: CASSGWTGTDTQYF. The DNA of the CDR3 is TGTGCCAGCAGCGGGTGGACGGGCACAGATACGCAGTATTTT.

This clonotype was seen a handful of times. The rearrangement links TRBV11-1 to TRBJ2-1; 10 positions match TRBD2. Unmatched junction bases numbered 12, after V lost 1 base and J lost 0 bases. Germline V gene lookup returns CDR1 SGHAT and CDR2 FQDESV (reference sequence). This CDR3 is built from 20 residues. The CDR3 nucleotides are TGTGCCAGCAGCTTAGTGGTGCTAGCGGGAGCTACGAGCTCCTACAATGAGCAGTTCTTC. It yields the protein CASSLVVLAGATSSYNEQFF.

About this clonotype: The junction departs from the called germline gene at one end, perhaps through a read error. CDR3 coding DNA: TGTGCCGGCAGTTACCCCAACAGGGTTCCCTACGAGCAGTACTTC. Residues: CAGSYPNRVPYEQYF. This chain joins TRBV6-2 or TRBV6-3 and TRBJ2-7; D might be TRBD1 (6 bases). CDR3 size: 15 residues. CDR1 and CDR2 from the germline V gene are MNHEY and SVGEGT.